Given below is one TCR beta chain in context. Germline and junction disagree at one end, which may indicate a read error. The entry originates in a study of tumor and adjacent non-tumor tissue in lung cancer. The overall study: On average, productive TCRbeta reads reached a few million per sample.

Three rounds of nested PCR, following a modified ARM-PCR protocol, produced the TCRbeta library. TCRdb re-called the multiplex PCR reads through MiXCR, storing one row per CDR3 protein. The table records about 68,000 distinct CDR3 sequences, 60% of them present only once. RNA was extracted from bulk tissue without any cell sorting. The CDR3 spans 15 residues. Germline CDR1 is MNHEY and CDR2 is SVGEGT. The chain combines TRBV6-2 or TRBV6-3 with TRBJ2-1; D is perhaps TRBD1 or TRBD2 (6 bases each). The receptor was derived from a man aged 50-59 years with non-small cell lung cancer. Sample: lung tumor tissue. In DNA form, the CDR3 reads TGTGCCAGCAGAAGCACGGGGGCTCCCTACAATGAGGAGTTCTTC. This sequence encodes CASRSTGAPYNEEFF.